This TCR beta chain was sequenced during a study of T cell responses to AZD1222 COVID-19 vaccine. Overall study findings and caveats: In a largely white British group with more females than males, clonal diversity was possibly underestimated. It was only 6 or 7 AZD1222 recipients who were seropositive at baseline.

Trimming left V 5 bases short and J 4 bases short, with 8 bases between. Germline V gene lookup returns CDR1 SEHNR and CDR2 FQNEAQ (reference sequence). CDR3 length: 13 residues. This clone was found a few times. The antigen is undetermined. Produced via immunoSEQ multiplex PCR; TCRdb's table is partial and in-frame only. The sample shows about 150,000 clones, around 90% of them seen only once. Doses given second, at about 4 or about 12 weeks, were pooled. The J gene is TRBJ2-2, the V gene TRBV7-9; no reliable D call. This TCR derives from an adult who received the AZD1222 COVID-19 vaccine. Sequenced material: peripheral blood, taken 28 days after the second AZD1222 dose. CDR3 nucleotide sequence: TGTGCCAGCAGCCCGGACGGCACCGGGGAGCTGTTTTTT. Translated: CASSPDGTGELFF.